Below are 15 T cell receptor beta chains sequenced from a single sample in a study of identical twins. Each CDR3 protein gets one entry after TCRdb re-called the 5' RACE reads with MiXCR. Among under 450,000 distinct CDR3 sequences listed, 15% to 20% were seen once. Sequenced sample: naive T cells sorted from blood. The receptors were sampled from a man in his forties or fifties in good health.

The gene calls are TRBV3-1 and TRBJ1-2; 8 positions agree with TRBD1. CDR1 LGHDT and CDR2 YNNKEL come from the germline V gene (reference sequence). The V gene end was trimmed by 4 bases and the J gene end by 3 bases; junction bases not matched to a gene: 4. This CDR3 has 14 residues. CDR3 sequence (DNA): TGTGCCAGCAGCCTGAGGACAGGGTACTATGGCTACACCTTC. It translates to CASSLRTGYYGYTF.

This clonotype came up many times. The chain has TRBV10-3 and TRBJ2-7; TRBD1 matches 10 bases. This CDR3 region has 14 residues. Germline V gene lookup returns CDR1 ENHRY and CDR2 SYGVKD. V shed 9 bases, J shed 7 bases, and the junction held 12 bases outside the gene matches. In DNA, the CDR3 is TGTGCCATTCAACCGTCTGGGACAGGGGAAGAGCAGTACTTC. This codes for CAIQPSGTGEEQYF.

The chain links TRBV12-3 or TRBV12-4 to TRBJ2-7; no clear D gene. The CDR3 totals 14 residues. Trimming took 3 bases from V and 2 from J, leaving 11 bases between them. CDR3 nucleotide sequence: TGTGCCAGCAGTTTCGCAGGTATAACCTACGAGCAGTACTTC. It codes for CASSFAGITYEQYF.

The chain couples TRBV7-3 to TRBJ2-7, with TRBD2 matching 8 bases. The CDR3 loop spans 19 amino acids. Trimming took 0 bases from V and 2 from J; bases not matched to a gene: 15. Germline assignment: CDR1 SGHTA and CDR2 FQGTGA. The CDR3 nucleotides are TGTGCCAGCAGCTTAACGGGGGGGTCCCCGGGACTAGGGCCCTACGAGCAGTACTTC. This codes for CASSLTGGSPGLGPYEQYF.

This clonotype was detected only a few times. The chain couples TRBV15 to TRBJ2-6; D unresolved. Looked up from germline, CDR1 is LNHNV and CDR2 is YYDKDF (reference sequence). Between the trimmed V and J ends, which lost 1 base and 2 bases, there was a span of 6 bases. The CDR3 consists of 15 residues. The CDR3 DNA is TGTGCCACCAGCAGAGCAGGAGCTGGGGCCAACGTCCTGACTTTC. It is translated as CATSRAGAGANVLTF.

The sample holds a few counts of this clonotype. CDR3: CASSFGQGEAFF. The DNA for the CDR3 is TGTGCCAGCAGTTTTGGACAGGGTGAAGCTTTCTTT. V is TRBV12-3 or TRBV12-4 and J is TRBJ1-1; TRBD1 matches 8 bases. The junction had 1 base not matched to a gene; V was cut back by 3 bases and J by 7 bases. This CDR3 is built from 12 residues.

Only a few counts were recorded for this clonotype. The chain combines TRBV20-1 with TRBJ2-7; TRBD1 is a possible D gene (5 bases). V was clipped by 0 bases and J by 5 bases, with 17 bases between them. Germline loops: CDR1 DFQATT, CDR2 SNEGSKA (reference sequence). This CDR3 comprises 15 residues. CDR3 in amino acids: CSARDLATVGDEQYF. Here the CDR3 DNA reads TGCAGTGCTAGAGATCTCGCGACAGTGGGTGACGAGCAGTACTTC.

In this sample, this clonotype turned up many times. The chain joins TRBV10-3 to TRBJ2-7; 7 positions match TRBD1. The V and J ends lost 4 bases and 4 bases, in that order; junction bases with no gene match: 19. The CDR3 is 18 amino acids. Germline V gives CDR1 ENHRY, CDR2 SYGVKD. The DNA of the CDR3 is TGTGCCATCAGTGGGCACCGGGACAGATCAACTTCTCTATACGAGCAGTACTTC. Protein: CAISGHRDRSTSLYEQYF.

A word on this clonotype: Since a much larger clone is just one base distant, this may be a read error. The rearrangement links TRBV20-1 to TRBJ2-1, with 13 positions matching TRBD2. This CDR3 region has 15 residues. V was pared by 4 bases and J by 3 bases, with 3 bases of the junction left unmatched. Germline V lookup: CDR1 DFQATT, CDR2 SNEGSKA (reference sequence). CDR3 amino acids: CSANRTSGSYNEQFF. The CDR3 DNA is TGCAGTGCTAACAGGACTAGCGGGAGCTACAATGAGCAGTTCTTC.

This clonotype came up many times. The rearrangement links TRBV10-3 to TRBJ2-3; 9 bases match TRBD1. Looked up from germline, CDR1 is ENHRY and CDR2 is SYGVKD. V trimming: 9 bases; J trimming: 3 bases; junction bases outside the gene matches: 4. The CDR3 spans 13 residues. The CDR3 loop is CAIRQGVTDTQYF. CDR3 coding DNA: TGTGCCATTAGACAGGGGGTAACAGATACGCAGTATTTT.

This clonotype was found many times. The rearrangement joins TRBV25-1 to TRBJ2-2, with 12 bases lining up with TRBD2. CDR1 is MGHDK, CDR2 SYGVNS, per germline. V lost 1 base, J lost 4 bases, and 10 bases stayed unmatched. The CDR3 extends over 19 amino acids. The CDR3 region is CASSEWGAGTSGFTGELFF. The CDR3 nucleotides are TGTGCCAGCAGTGAATGGGGGGCCGGGACTAGCGGGTTCACCGGGGAGCTGTTTTTT.

V gene TRBV20-1 combines with J gene TRBJ2-7; 8 bases line up with TRBD1. Germline V gene data show CDR1 as DFQATT and CDR2 as SNEGSKA (reference sequence). This CDR3 has 14 amino acids. The V segment lost 5 bases and the J segment 3 bases; nucleotides outside the gene matches: 9. The CDR3 region has the DNA TGCAGTGCTTTGGGACAGGATGTCCTCTACGAGCAGTACTTC. Its protein product is CSALGQDVLYEQYF.

This clonotype was found many times. The rearrangement uses TRBV5-5 and TRBJ2-1; D is uncertain. The germline V gene encodes CDR1 SGHKS and CDR2 YYEKEE (reference sequence). V was shortened by 0 bases and J by 7 bases, with 8 bases between the two germline ends. The CDR3 covers 13 residues. The CDR3 loop is CASSLGDSNEQFF. DNA of the CDR3: TGTGCCAGCAGCTTGGGGGATTCTAATGAGCAGTTCTTC. Looking up the rest from reference TRBV5-5 and TRBJ2-1 gives the full variable domain: DAGVTQSPTHLIKTRGQQVTLRCSPISGHKSVSWYQQVLGQGPQFIFQYYEKEERGRGNFPDRFSARQFPNYSSELNVNALLLGDSALYLCASSLGDSNEQFFGPGTRLTVL.

V gene TRBV20-1 combines with J gene TRBJ2-1; 11 nucleotides match TRBD2. Germline loops: CDR1 DFQATT, CDR2 SNEGSKA (reference sequence). The CDR3 has 17 residues. Trimming took 0 bases from V and 6 from J; bases not matched to a gene: 10. The CDR3 bases are TGCAGTGCTAGAGACCGATTACTAGCGGGAGATGCCAATGAGCAGTTCTTC. This encodes CSARDRLLAGDANEQFF.

This clonotype was picked up a small number of times. The chain has TRBV12-3 or TRBV12-4 and TRBJ1-1, with D unclear. The CDR3 spans 12 residues. V gave up 6 bases and J gave up 1 base, with 6 bases separating them. CDR3 residues: CASRGGNTEAFF. CDR3 nucleotides: TGTGCCAGCAGAGGAGGGAACACTGAAGCTTTCTTT.